This T cell receptor (beta chain) emerged from a study of Tregs in tolerant kidney transplant recipients. Looking at the study overall: Sorting of CD4+CD25+CD127- cells followed 3-day belatacept mixed lymphocyte reactions, sometimes with roughly 5-day graft donor restimulation.

Using immunoSEQ multiplex PCR, the repertoire was profiled, and TCRdb retains in-frame clones only, with some absent. The table has about 19,000 clones, around 71% seen once. Concerning this clone itself: Its target is unknown.

The CDR3 is made up of 15 amino acids. The germline CDR1 and CDR2 sequences are SGDLS and YYNGEE. The junction had 8 bases not matched to a gene; V was cut back by 2 bases and J by 4 bases. The V gene is TRBV9, the J gene TRBJ2-5, with 7 bases aligning to TRBD2. The sequencing input was Tregs from blood cultured with allogeneic cells. The TCR was taken from a human donor in good health. CDR3 in amino acids: CASSVSGVDRETQYF. Here the CDR3 DNA reads TGTGCCAGCAGCGTCAGCGGGGTGGATCGAGAGACCCAGTACTTC. Based on the CDR3 plus reference TRBV9 and TRBJ2-5, the full variable domain is DSGVTQTPKHLITATGQRVTLRCSPRSGDLSVYWYQQSLDQGLQFLIQYYNGEERAKGNILERFSAQQFPDLHSELNLSSLELGDSALYFCASSVSGVDRETQYFGPGTRLLVL.